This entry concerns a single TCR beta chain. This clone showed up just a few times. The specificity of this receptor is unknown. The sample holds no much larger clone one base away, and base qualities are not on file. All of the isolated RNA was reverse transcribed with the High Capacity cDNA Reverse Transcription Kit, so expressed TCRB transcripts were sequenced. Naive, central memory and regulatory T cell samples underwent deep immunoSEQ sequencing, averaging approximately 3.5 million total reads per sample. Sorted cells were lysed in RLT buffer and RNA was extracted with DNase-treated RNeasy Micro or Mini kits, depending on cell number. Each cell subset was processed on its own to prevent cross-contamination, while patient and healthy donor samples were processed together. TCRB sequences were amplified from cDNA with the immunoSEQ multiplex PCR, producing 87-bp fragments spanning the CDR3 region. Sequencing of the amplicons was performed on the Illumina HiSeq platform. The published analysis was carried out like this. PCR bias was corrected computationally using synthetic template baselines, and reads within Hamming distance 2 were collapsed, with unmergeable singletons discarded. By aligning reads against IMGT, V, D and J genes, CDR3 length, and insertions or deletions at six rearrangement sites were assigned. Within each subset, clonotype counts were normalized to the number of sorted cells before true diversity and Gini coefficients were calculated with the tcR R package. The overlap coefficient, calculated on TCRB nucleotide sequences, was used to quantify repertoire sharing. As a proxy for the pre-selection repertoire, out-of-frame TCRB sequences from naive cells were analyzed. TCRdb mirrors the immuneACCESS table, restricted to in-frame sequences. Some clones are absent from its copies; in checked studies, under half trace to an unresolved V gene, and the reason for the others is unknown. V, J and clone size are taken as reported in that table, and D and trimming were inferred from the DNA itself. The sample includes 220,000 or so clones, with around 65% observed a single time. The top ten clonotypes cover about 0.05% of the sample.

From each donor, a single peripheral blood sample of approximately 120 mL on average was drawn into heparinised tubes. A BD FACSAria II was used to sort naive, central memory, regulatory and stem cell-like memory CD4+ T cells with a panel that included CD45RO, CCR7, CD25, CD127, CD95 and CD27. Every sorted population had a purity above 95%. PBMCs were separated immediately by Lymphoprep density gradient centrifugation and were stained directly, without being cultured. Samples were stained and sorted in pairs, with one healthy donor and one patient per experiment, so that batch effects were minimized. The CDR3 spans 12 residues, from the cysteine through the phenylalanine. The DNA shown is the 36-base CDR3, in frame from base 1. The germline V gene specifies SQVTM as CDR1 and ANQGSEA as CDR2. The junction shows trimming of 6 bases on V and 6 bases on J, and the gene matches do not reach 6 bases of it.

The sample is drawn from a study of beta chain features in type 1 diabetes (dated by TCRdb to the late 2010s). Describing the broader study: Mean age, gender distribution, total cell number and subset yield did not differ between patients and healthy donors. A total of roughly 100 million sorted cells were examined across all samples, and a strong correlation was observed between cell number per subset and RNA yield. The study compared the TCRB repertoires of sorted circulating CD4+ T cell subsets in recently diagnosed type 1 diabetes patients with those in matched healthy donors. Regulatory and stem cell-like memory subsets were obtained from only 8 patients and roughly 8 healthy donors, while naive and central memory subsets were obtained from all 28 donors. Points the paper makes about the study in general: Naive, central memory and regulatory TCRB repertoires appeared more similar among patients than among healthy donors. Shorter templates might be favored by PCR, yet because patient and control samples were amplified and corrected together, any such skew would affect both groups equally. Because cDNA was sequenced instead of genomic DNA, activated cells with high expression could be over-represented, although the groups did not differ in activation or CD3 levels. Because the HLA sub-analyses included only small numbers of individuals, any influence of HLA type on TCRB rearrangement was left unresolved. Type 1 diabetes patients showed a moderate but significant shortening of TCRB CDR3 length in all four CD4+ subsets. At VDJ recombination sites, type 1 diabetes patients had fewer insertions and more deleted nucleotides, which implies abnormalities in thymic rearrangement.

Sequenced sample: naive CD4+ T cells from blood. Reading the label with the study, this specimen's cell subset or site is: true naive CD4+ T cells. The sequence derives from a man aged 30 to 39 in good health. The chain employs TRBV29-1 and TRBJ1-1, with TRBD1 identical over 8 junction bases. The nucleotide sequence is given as TGCAGCGTAGCTCTACAGGGGGCTGAAGCTTTCTTT. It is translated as CSVALQGAEAFF.